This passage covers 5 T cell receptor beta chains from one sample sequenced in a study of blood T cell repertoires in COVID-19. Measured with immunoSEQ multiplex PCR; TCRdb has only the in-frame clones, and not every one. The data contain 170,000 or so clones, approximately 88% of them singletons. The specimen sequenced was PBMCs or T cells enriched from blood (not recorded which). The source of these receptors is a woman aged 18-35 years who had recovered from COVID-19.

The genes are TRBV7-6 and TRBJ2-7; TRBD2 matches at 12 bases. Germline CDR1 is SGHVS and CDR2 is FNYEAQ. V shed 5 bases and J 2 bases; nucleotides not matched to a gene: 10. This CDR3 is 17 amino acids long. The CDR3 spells CASSQGLAGETTYEQYF. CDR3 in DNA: TGTGCCAGCAGCCAGGGACTAGCGGGCGAGACGACCTACGAGCAGTACTTC.

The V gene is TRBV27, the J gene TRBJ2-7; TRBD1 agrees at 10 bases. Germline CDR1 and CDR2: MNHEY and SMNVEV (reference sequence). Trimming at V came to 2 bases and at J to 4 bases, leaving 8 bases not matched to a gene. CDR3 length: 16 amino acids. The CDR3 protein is CASSLTGTGVHYEQYF. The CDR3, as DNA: TGTGCCAGCAGTTTAACCGGGACAGGGGTTCATTACGAGCAGTACTTC.

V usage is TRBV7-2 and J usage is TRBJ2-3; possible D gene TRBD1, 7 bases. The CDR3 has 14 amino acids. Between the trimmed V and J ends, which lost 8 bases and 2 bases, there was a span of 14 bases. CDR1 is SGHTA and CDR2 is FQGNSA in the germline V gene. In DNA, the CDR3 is TGTGCCAGCCGCAGGGGGGTTACCACAGATACGCAGTATTTT. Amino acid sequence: CASRRGVTTDTQYF.

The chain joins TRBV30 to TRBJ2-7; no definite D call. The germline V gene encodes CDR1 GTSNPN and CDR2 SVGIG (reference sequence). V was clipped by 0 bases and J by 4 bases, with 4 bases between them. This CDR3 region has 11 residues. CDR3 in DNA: TGTGCCTGGAGTGTGGCTTACGAGCAGTACTTC. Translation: CAWSVAYEQYF.

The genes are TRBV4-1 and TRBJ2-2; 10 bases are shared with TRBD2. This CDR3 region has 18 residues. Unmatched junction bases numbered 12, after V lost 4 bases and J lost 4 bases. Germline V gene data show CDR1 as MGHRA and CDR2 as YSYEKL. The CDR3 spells CASSPPRSGGAFTGELFF. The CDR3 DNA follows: TGCGCCAGCAGCCCTCCTCGGAGCGGGGGGGCGTTCACCGGGGAGCTGTTTTTT.